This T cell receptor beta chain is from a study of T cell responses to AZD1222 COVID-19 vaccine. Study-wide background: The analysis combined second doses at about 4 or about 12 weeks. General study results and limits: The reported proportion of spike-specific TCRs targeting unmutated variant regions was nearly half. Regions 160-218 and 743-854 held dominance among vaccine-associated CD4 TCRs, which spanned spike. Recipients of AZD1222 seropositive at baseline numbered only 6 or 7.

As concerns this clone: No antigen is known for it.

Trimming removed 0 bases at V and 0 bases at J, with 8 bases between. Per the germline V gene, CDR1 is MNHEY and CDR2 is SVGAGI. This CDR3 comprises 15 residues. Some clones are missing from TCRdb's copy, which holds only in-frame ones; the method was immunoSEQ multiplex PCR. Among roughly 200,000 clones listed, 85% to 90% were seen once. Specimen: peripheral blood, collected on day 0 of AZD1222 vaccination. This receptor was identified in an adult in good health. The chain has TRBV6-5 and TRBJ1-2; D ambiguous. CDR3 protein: CASSYSLRSNYGYTF. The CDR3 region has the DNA TGTGCCAGCAGTTACTCCCTGAGGTCTAACTATGGCTACACCTTC.